What follows are 19 T cell receptor beta chains derived from one specimen sequenced in a study of identical twins. TCRdb re-analysed the 5' RACE reads in MiXCR, keeping a single row per CDR3 protein. The data hold 500,000 or so distinct CDR3 sequences, with 22% observed a single time. These sequences were also reported in another study, on T cells expressing NK-cell markers.

The specimen sequenced was CD4+ T cells sorted from blood. The receptors derive from a woman younger than 35 in good health.

This clonotype was picked up a small number of times. V is TRBV7-9 and J is TRBJ2-3; D remains unclear. CDR1 SEHNR and CDR2 FQNEAQ come from the germline V gene (reference sequence). V was cut by 3 bases and J by 3 bases, with 10 bases left in between. The length of the CDR3 is 14 residues. CDR3 loop: CASSFEGRTDTQYF. CDR3 bases: TGTGCCAGCAGCTTCGAAGGTCGGACAGATACGCAGTATTTT. Full variable domain (missing parts from reference TRBV7-9 and TRBJ2-3): DTGVSQNPRHKITKRGQNVTFRCDPISEHNRLYWYRQTLGQGPEFLTYFQNEAQLEKSRLLSDRFSAERPKGSFSTLEIQRTEQGDSAMYLCASSFEGRTDTQYFGPGTRLTVL.

This clonotype was counted a few times. This chain connects TRBV3-1 to TRBJ1-2; no clear D. V gave up 0 bases and J gave up 1 base, with 15 bases separating them. Germline CDR1 reads LGHDT; CDR2 reads YNNKEL (reference sequence). There are 17 residues in the CDR3. The CDR3 here is CASSQDLYRRINYGYTF. CDR3 sequence (DNA): TGTGCCAGCAGCCAAGATCTTTACAGACGAATTAACTATGGCTACACCTTC.

The CDR3 spells CASSVARGYQETQYF. DNA of the CDR3: TGTGCCAGCAGCGTAGCGCGGGGGTACCAAGAGACCCAGTACTTC. The V call is TRBV9, the J call TRBJ2-5, with 7 bases lining up with TRBD2. This CDR3 comprises 15 residues. Germline trimming cut 0 bases from V and 0 bases from J; bases unmatched to any gene: 2. Germline CDR1 reads SGDLS; CDR2 reads YYNGEE.

This clonotype came up a few times. The chain joins TRBV12-3 or TRBV12-4 to TRBJ2-4, with D possibly matching TRBD1 (6 bases). This CDR3 comprises 13 residues. V lost 5 bases and J lost 7, with 12 bases in between. The CDR3 DNA sequence: TGTGCCAGCAGTCCATTTCAGGGGAACATTCAGTACTTC. Encoded protein: CASSPFQGNIQYF.

The J gene is TRBJ1-1, the V gene TRBV7-2; TRBD1 aligns across 7 bases. This CDR3 has 15 amino acids. The J segment lost 3 bases and the V segment lost 0 bases, leaving 4 bases of the junction unmatched. Germline assignment: CDR1 SGHTA and CDR2 FQGNSA. The CDR3 DNA reads as TGTGCCAGCAGCTTAGCTTTCCAGGGGGACACTGAAGCTTTCTTT. It specifies CASSLAFQGDTEAFF.

The chain links TRBV6-5 to TRBJ1-1; no definite D call. The V end was cut by 9 bases, the J end by 1 base, with 6 bases between. Germline CDR1 and CDR2: MNHEY and SVGAGI. The CDR3 length is 11 residues. CDR3 region: CASWENTEAFF. CDR3 DNA: TGTGCCAGTTGGGAGAACACTGAAGCTTTCTTT.

This sequence joins TRBV6-5 and TRBJ2-1; TRBD2 agrees at 8 bases. Trimming removed 6 bases from V and 16 bases from J; junction bases left unmatched: 11. The CDR3 totals 12 residues. Germline assignment: CDR1 MNHEY and CDR2 SVGAGI. CDR3 nucleotide sequence: TGTGCCAGCAGCCCCAGCGGGAGAGATCAATTCTTC. It is translated as CASSPSGRDQFF.

This clonotype has a handful of counts. The chain uses TRBV12-3 or TRBV12-4 and TRBJ2-1; TRBD2 agrees at 11 bases. There are 15 residues in the CDR3. J lost 6 bases, V lost 6 bases, and 7 bases had no gene match. The CDR3 bases are TGTGCCAGCAGCCGAACCGGACTAGCGGGCAATGAGCAGTTCTTC. Translated, it gives CASSRTGLAGNEQFF.

The sample holds a few counts of this clonotype. The chain is built from TRBV6-5 and TRBJ2-1; 11 bases fit TRBD2. Germline-derived CDR1 and CDR2 are MNHEY and SVGAGI. With V trimmed by 4 bases and J by 7 bases, 9 bases remained unmatched. This CDR3 contains 16 residues. Here the CDR3 reads CASSWVSGGAVNEQFF. CDR3 DNA sequence: TGTGCCAGCAGTTGGGTTAGCGGGGGGGCAGTGAATGAGCAGTTCTTC.

In nucleotides, the CDR3 is TGTGCCAGCAGCCCGACAGGCCACGAGCAGTACTTC. Protein sequence: CASSPTGHEQYF. This chain links TRBV6-1 with TRBJ2-7, with D perhaps matching TRBD1 (6 bases). Per the germline V gene, CDR1 is MNHNS and CDR2 is SASEGT. The CDR3 spans 12 residues. V lost 6 bases and J 5 bases, leaving 11 bases between the germline ends.

This clonotype was counted between two and nine times. The rearrangement links TRBV5-5 to TRBJ2-5; D gene uncertain. The CDR3 contains 13 residues. CDR1 and CDR2 from the germline V gene are SGHKS and YYEKEE (reference sequence). Trimming cost V 3 bases and J 3 bases, with 9 bases left between them. CDR3 nucleotides: TGTGCCAGCAGCTGGGCCCCAAAAGAGACCCAGTACTTC. Translated: CASSWAPKETQYF.

This chain connects TRBV12-5 to TRBJ1-1; TRBD1 is a possible D gene (5 bases). V dropped 4 bases and J dropped 6 bases, with 27 bases sitting between them. The CDR3 is 18 residues long. CDR1 is LGHNT and CDR2 is FRNRAP in the germline V gene. CDR3 DNA: TGTGCTAGTGGTTGGGTCTCAATTGTAGGGGTTGGAGTCCCTGAAGCTTTCTTT. It encodes CASGWVSIVGVGVPEAFF.

This clonotype was observed a handful of times. At one end the junction does not follow the germline gene, possibly because of a read error. This chain uses TRBV27 with TRBJ1-1, with 9 bases matching TRBD1. This CDR3 comprises 14 residues. Germline V gene sequence: CDR1 MNHEY, CDR2 SMNVEV (reference sequence). For the CDR3, the DNA is TGTGCCAGCACCAAAACAGGGGGCGTCCTAAATTTACTTTTT. This sequence encodes CASTKTGGVLNLLF.

This clonotype has more than one count but fewer than ten. The V gene is TRBV7-2, the J gene TRBJ2-7, with a tentative D call TRBD2 (6 bases). Germline V gene lookup returns CDR1 SGHTA and CDR2 FQGNSA. Trimming took 1 base from V and 0 from J, leaving 10 bases between them. The CDR3 extends over 15 amino acids. CDR3 DNA sequence: TGTGCCAGCAGCTTAGGGGGAGGTTTCTCCTACGAGCAGTACTTC. Translation: CASSLGGGFSYEQYF.

This clonotype was observed a handful of times. The chain couples TRBV6-2 or TRBV6-3 to TRBJ1-6, with no clear D. CDR3 length: 14 amino acids. V gave up 5 bases and J gave up 10 bases, with 15 bases separating them. Germline V CDR1 and CDR2: MNHEY, SVGEGT. This chain's CDR3 is CASSPRVVYSPLHF. CDR3 coding DNA: TGTGCCAGCAGTCCTCGCGTGGTGTACTCACCCCTCCACTTT.

This clonotype has a handful of counts. The chain carries TRBV10-3 and TRBJ2-3, with 8 bases that match TRBD2. After removal of 2 bases from V and 3 bases from J, the junction contained 4 bases not matched to a gene. CDR3 length equals 15 residues. Germline-derived CDR1 and CDR2 are ENHRY and SYGVKD. CDR3 sequence: CAISEVRLATDTQYF. In DNA form, the CDR3 reads TGTGCCATCAGTGAGGTCCGACTAGCGACAGATACGCAGTATTTT.

This clonotype occurred a few times. This chain connects TRBV2 to TRBJ2-5, with D tentatively TRBD2 (6 bases). The CDR3 covers 13 residues. In germline, CDR1 is SNHLY, CDR2 FYNNEI. The V end was cut by 6 bases, the J end by 5 bases, with 13 bases between. The CDR3 is CASREGRAETQYF. The CDR3 DNA reads as TGTGCCAGCAGGGAGGGCAGGGCGGAGACCCAGTACTTC. The full variable domain, completed using reference TRBV2 and TRBJ2-5, is EPEVTQTPSHQVTQMGQEVILRCVPISNHLYFYWYRQILGQKVEFLVSFYNNEISEKSEIFDDQFSVERPDGSNFTLKIRSTKLEDSAMYFCASREGRAETQYFGPGTRLLVL.

The chain carries TRBV23-1 and TRBJ2-7; no firm D call. TRBV23-1 qualifies as an ORF whose function is uncertain. Trimming took 3 bases from V and 5 from J, leaving 14 bases between them. CDR3 size: 14 residues. The CDR3 bases are TGCGCCAGCAGTCATTCGGATCTACCCCACGAGCAGTACTTC. This gives the protein CASSHSDLPHEQYF.

This clonotype turned up a few times. The chain combines TRBV29-1 with TRBJ2-5; possible D gene TRBD1, 6 bases. The CDR3 contains 12 residues. Germline loops: CDR1 SQVTM, CDR2 ANQGSEA. V lost 3 bases and J 5 bases, leaving 10 bases between the germline ends. CDR3 bases: TGCAGCGTTGACAGGGGAACGGAGACCCAGTACTTC. It specifies CSVDRGTETQYF.